The entry below gives a single TCR beta chain sequence along with its context. Its target is unknown. The record originates from a study of CD8+ T cells in alopecia areata. About the research overall: The duration of tofacitinib was 6 to 18 months, with 6 months off drug afterward. Percentage of affected scalp area was the basis on which treated patients' severity was scored. Whole-study findings and limits: For baseline CD8+ expansion, any link to response stays uncertain with one nonresponder.

Extraction of RNA preceded its reverse transcription into cDNA, which served as the sequencing template. Data came from immunoSEQ multiplex PCR; TCRdb stores just in-frame clones and leaves some out. In the table there are roughly 150,000 clones, 45% to 65% of which are singletons. Described treatment: oral pan-JAK inhibitor, 5-10 mg twice daily. This sequence was found in a human donor with alopecia areata. Specimen: CD8+ T cells sorted from blood, collected at week 4, from a patient treated with tofacitinib.

The DNA for the CDR3 is TGTGCCAGCAGTTCGACCTGGAATGAAAAACTGTTTTTT. Protein product: CASSSTWNEKLFF. The chain uses TRBV6-6 and TRBJ1-4; D is unresolved. This CDR3 is built from 13 residues. In germline, CDR1 is MNHNY, CDR2 SVGAGI (reference sequence). Trimming took 4 bases from V and 5 from J, leaving 8 bases between them.